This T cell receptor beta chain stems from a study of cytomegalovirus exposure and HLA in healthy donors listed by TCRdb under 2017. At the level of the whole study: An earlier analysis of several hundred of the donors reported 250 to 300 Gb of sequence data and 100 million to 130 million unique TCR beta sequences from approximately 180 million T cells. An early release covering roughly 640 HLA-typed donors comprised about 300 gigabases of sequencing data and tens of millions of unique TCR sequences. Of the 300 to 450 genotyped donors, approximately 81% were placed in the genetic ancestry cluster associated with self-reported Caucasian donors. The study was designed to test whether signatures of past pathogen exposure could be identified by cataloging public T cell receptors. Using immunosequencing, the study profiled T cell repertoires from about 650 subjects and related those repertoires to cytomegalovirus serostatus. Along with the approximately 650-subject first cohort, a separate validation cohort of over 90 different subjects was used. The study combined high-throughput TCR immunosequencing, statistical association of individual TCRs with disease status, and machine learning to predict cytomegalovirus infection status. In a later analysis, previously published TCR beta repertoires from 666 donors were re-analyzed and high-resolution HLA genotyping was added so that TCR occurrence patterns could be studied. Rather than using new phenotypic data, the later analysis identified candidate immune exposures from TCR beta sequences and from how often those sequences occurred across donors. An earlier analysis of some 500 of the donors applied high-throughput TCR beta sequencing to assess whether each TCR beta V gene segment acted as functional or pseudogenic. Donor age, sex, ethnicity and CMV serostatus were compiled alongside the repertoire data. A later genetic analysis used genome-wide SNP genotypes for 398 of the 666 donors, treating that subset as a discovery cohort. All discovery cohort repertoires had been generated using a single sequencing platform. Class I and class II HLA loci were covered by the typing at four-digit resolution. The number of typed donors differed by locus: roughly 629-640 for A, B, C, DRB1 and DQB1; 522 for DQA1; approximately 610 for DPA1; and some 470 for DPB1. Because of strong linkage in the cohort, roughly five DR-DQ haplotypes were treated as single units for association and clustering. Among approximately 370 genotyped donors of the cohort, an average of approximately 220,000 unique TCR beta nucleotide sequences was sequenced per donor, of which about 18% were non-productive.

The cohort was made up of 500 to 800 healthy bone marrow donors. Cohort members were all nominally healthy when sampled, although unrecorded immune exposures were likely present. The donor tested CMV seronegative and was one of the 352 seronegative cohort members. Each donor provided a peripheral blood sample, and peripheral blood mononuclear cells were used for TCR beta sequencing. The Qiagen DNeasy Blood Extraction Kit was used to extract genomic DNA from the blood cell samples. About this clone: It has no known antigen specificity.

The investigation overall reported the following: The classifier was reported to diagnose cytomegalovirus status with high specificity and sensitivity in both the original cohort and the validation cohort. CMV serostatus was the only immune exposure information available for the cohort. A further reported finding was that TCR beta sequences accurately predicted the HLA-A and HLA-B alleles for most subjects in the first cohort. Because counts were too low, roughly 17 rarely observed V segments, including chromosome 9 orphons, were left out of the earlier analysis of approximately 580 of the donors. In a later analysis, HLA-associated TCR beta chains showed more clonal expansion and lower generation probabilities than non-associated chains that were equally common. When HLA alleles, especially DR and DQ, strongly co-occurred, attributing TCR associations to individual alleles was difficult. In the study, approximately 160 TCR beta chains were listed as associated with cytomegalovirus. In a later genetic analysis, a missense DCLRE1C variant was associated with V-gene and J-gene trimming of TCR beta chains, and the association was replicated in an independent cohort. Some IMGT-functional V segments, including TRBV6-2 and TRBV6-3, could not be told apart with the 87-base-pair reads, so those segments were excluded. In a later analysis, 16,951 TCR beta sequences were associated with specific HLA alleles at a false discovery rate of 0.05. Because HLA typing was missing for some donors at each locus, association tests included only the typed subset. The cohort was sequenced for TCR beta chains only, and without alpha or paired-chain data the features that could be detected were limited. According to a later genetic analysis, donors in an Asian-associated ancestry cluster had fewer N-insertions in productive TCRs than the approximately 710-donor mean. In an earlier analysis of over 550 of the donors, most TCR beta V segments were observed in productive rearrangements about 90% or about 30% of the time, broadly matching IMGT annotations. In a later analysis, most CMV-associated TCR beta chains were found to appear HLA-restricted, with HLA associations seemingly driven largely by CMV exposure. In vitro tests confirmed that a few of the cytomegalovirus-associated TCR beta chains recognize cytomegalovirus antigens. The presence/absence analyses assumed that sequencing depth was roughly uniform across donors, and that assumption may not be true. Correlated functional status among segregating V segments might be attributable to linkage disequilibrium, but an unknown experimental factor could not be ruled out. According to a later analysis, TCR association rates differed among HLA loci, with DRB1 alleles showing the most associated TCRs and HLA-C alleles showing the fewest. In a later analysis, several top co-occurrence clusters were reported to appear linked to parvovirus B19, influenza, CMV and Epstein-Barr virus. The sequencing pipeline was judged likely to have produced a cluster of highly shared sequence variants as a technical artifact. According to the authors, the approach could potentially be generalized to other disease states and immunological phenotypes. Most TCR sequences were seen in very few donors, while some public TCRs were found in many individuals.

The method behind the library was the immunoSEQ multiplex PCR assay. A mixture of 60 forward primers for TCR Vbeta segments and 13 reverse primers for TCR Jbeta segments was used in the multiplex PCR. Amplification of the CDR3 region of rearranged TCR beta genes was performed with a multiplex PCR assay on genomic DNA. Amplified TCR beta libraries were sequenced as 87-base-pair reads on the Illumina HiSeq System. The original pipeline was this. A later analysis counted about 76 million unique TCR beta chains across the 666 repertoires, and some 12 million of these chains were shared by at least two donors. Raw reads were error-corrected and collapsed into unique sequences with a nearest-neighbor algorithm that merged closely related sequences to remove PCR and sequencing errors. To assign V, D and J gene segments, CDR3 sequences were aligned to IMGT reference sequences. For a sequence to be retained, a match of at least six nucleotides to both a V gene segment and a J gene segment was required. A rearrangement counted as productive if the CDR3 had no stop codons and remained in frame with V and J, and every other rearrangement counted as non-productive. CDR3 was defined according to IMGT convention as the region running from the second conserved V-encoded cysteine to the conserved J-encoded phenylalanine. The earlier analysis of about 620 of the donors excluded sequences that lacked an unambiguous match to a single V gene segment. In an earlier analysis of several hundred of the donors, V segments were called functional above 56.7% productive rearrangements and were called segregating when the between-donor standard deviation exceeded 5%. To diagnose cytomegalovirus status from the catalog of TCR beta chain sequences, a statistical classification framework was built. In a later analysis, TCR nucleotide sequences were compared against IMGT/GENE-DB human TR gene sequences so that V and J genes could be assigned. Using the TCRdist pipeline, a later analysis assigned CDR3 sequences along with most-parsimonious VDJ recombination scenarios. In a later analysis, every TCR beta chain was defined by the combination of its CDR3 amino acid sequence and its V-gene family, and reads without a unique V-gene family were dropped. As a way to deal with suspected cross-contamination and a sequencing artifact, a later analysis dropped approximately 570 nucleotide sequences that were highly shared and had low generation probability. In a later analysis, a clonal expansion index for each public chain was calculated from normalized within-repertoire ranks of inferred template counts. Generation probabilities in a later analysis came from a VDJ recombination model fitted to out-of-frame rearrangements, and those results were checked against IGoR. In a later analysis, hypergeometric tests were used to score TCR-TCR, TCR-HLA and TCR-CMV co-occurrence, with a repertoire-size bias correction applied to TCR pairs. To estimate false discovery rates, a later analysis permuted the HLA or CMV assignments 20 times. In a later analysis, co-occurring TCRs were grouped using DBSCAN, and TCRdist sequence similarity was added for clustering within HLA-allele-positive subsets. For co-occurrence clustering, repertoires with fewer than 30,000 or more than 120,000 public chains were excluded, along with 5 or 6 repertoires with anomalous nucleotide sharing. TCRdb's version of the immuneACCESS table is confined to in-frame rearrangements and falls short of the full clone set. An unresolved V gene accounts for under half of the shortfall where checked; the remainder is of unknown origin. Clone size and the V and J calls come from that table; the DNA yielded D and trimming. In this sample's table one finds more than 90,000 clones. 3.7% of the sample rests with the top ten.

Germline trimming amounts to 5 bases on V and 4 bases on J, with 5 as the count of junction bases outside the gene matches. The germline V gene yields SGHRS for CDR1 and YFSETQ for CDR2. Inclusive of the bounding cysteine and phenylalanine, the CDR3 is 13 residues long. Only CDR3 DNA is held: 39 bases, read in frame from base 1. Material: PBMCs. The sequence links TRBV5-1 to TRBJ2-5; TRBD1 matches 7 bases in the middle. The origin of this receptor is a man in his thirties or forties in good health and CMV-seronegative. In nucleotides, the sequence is TGCGCCAGCAGACCGACAGGGCCAGAGACCCAGTACTTC. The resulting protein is CASRPTGPETQYF.